This is a list of T cell receptor beta chains from one sample in a study of T cells after yellow fever vaccination. TCRdb re-called the 5' RACE reads with MiXCR, one entry per CDR3 protein. This sample yields around 590,000 distinct CDR3 sequences, of which 12% are seen a single time; 14% to 15% belongs to the top ten. The source was PBMCs, collected on the day of the yellow fever booster vaccination. The origin of the receptors is a man younger than 40 who received the YFV17D yellow fever vaccine. Each CDR3 is given without its conserved first and last residue.

j_gene: TRBJ2-1; v_gene: TRBV11-2; CDR3aa: ASSLGLRSYNEQF
j_gene: TRBJ2-1; v_gene: TRBV7-2; CDR3aa: ASSPGTRGNEQF
j_gene: TRBJ2-3; v_gene: TRBV24-1; CDR3aa: ATSDPPGVDTDTQY
j_gene: TRBJ1-6; v_gene: TRBV5-4; CDR3aa: ASSGIGGDSPLH
j_gene: TRBJ1-5; v_gene: TRBV20-1; CDR3aa: SARRGLVNQPQH
j_gene: TRBJ2-1; v_gene: TRBV10-3; CDR3aa: AISEPRTGIINEQF
j_gene: TRBJ2-7; v_gene: TRBV20-1; CDR3aa: SAGRGQGIAYEQY
j_gene: TRBJ2-1; v_gene: TRBV11-2; CDR3aa: ASSPRRQYNEQF
j_gene: TRBJ2-3; v_gene: TRBV20-1; CDR3aa: SAPGLAGTTQY
j_gene: TRBJ2-4; v_gene: TRBV20-1; CDR3aa: SADHGLAEGRGKNIQY
j_gene: TRBJ1-3; v_gene: TRBV7-7; CDR3aa: ASSYRYGTGNTIY
j_gene: TRBJ2-7; v_gene: TRBV5-4; CDR3aa: ASSGASSYEQY
j_gene: TRBJ2-1; v_gene: TRBV20-1; CDR3aa: SARLPTSGRRNEQF
j_gene: TRBJ2-5; v_gene: TRBV4-2; CDR3aa: ASSQDQGRETQY
j_gene: TRBJ2-7; v_gene: TRBV7-2; CDR3aa: ASSRELGDLYEQY
j_gene: TRBJ2-1; v_gene: TRBV20-1; CDR3aa: SARDSLASYNEQF
j_gene: TRBJ2-1; v_gene: TRBV2; CDR3aa: ASSDGGRTYNEQF
j_gene: TRBJ2-7; v_gene: TRBV7-2; CDR3aa: ASSFQAGVRNEQY
j_gene: TRBJ2-7; v_gene: TRBV7-9; CDR3aa: ASSPMGGPSSYEQY
j_gene: TRBJ2-3; v_gene: TRBV6-2/TRBV6-3; CDR3aa: ASSYLLPGMADTQY
j_gene: TRBJ2-1; v_gene: TRBV5-4; CDR3aa: ASTFAGGAYNEQF
j_gene: TRBJ2-7; v_gene: TRBV29-1; CDR3aa: SVRPGQGTYEQY
j_gene: TRBJ2-2; v_gene: TRBV29-1; CDR3aa: SVVVQGRNTGELF
j_gene: TRBJ1-3; v_gene: TRBV29-1; CDR3aa: SVWVPAGNTIY
j_gene: TRBJ2-3; v_gene: TRBV7-6; CDR3aa: ASSNSGHSTDTQY
j_gene: TRBJ2-1; v_gene: TRBV5-1; CDR3aa: ASSLDPGGPYNEQF
j_gene: TRBJ2-5; v_gene: TRBV7-9; CDR3aa: ASGAGQPTIQETQY
j_gene: TRBJ2-4; v_gene: TRBV20-1; CDR3aa: SARAGTGAKNIQY
j_gene: TRBJ2-1; v_gene: TRBV23-1; CDR3aa: ASSQSRRSYGRSYNEQF
j_gene: TRBJ2-2; v_gene: TRBV5-4; CDR3aa: ASSDAGVIAGELF
j_gene: TRBJ2-1; v_gene: TRBV7-9; CDR3aa: ASSSGTIANEQF
j_gene: TRBJ2-2; v_gene: TRBV7-2; CDR3aa: ASSLTQGTGELF
j_gene: TRBJ2-7; v_gene: TRBV2; CDR3aa: ASKEGQGAYEQY
j_gene: TRBJ2-3; v_gene: TRBV25-1; CDR3aa: ASSETGPGADTQY
j_gene: TRBJ2-7; v_gene: TRBV7-8; CDR3aa: ASTGGFEQY
j_gene: TRBJ2-7; v_gene: TRBV25-1; CDR3aa: ASSQGGAGVSYEQY
j_gene: TRBJ2-1; v_gene: TRBV20-1; CDR3aa: SAELLSSYNEQF
j_gene: TRBJ1-1; v_gene: TRBV12-3/TRBV12-4; CDR3aa: ASSLDRVDTEAF
j_gene: TRBJ2-1; v_gene: TRBV7-9; CDR3aa: ASSLSWESNEQF
j_gene: TRBJ1-2; v_gene: TRBV7-8; CDR3aa: ASSSGQGSGYGYT
j_gene: TRBJ2-7; v_gene: TRBV7-3; CDR3aa: ASSLSLASDEQY
j_gene: TRBJ2-2; v_gene: TRBV20-1; CDR3aa: CARDSAGGGTGELF